The 30 T cell receptor beta chains reported below all come from one sample, sequenced in a study of T cells in Graves' hyperthyroidism and ophthalmopathy (dated by TCRdb to between 2018 and 2021). The protocol used for the library was multiplex PCR. The sequencer was an Illumina HiSeq 2000. The TCR beta CDR3 regions were amplified from the RNA transcripts. The first round of RT-PCR for the TCR CDR3 was performed with the HTBI primer set and the Qiagen OneStep RT-PCR kit. TCRdb reworked the public reads: Q25 trimming with fastp, MiXCR clone assembly, productive beta chains retained. Records with the same CDR3 protein are collapsed into one entry carrying the most frequent genes and DNA. The sample profile shows a few hundred thousand distinct CDR3 sequences; 16% of them were found once. The ten largest clones take up about 31% of the sample. Sample: blood. Every receptor here comes from a woman in her twenties or thirties with Graves' ophthalmopathy.

The genes are TRBV28 and TRBJ2-1; D unclear. Germline lookup yields CDR1 MDHEN and CDR2 SYDVKM. V was shortened by 9 bases and J by 6 bases, with 9 bases between the two germline ends. This CDR3 is 11 amino acids long. The CDR3 sequence: CASLGTNEQFF. CDR3 nucleotides: TGTGCCAGTTTGGGCACCAATGAGCAGTTCTTC. Together with reference TRBV28 and TRBJ2-1, the CDR3 gives the full variable domain: DVKVTQSSRYLVKRTGEKVFLECVQDMDHENMFWYRQDPGLGLRLIYFSYDVKMKEKGDIPEGYSVSREKKERFSLILESASTNQTSMYLCASLGTNEQFFGPGTRLTVL.

Worth noting for this clonotype: A much larger clone sits a single nucleotide away, making a read error possible. V and J are TRBV28 and TRBJ2-2; D perhaps matches TRBD2 (5 bases). Germline loops: CDR1 MDHEN, CDR2 SYDVKM. The CDR3 is made up of 14 amino acids. The CDR3 DNA follows: TGTGCCAGCAGTTTACTGCGTGACACCGGGGAGCCGTTTTTT. This encodes CASSLLRDTGEPFF.

This chain links TRBV10-3 with TRBJ2-1, with D unresolved. Germline CDR1 is ENHRY and CDR2 is SYGVKD. Between the trimmed V and J ends, which lost 3 bases and 3 bases, there was a span of 9 bases. The CDR3 length is 14 residues. CDR3 in DNA: TGTGCCATCAGTGATTTGCGCCGCTACAATGAGCAGTTCTTC. It yields the protein CAISDLRRYNEQFF.

This clonotype was counted many times. The V gene is TRBV20-1, the J gene TRBJ2-5; unclear D gene. The CDR3 is 13 residues long. Germline loops: CDR1 DFQATT, CDR2 SNEGSKA (reference sequence). V lost 6 bases, J lost 5 bases, and 16 bases lay in between. The chain's CDR3 is CSAALSRQETQYF. CDR3 nucleotide sequence: TGCAGTGCGGCACTCAGCCGTCAGGAGACCCAGTACTTC.

This clonotype was counted between two and nine times. One end of the junction is discordant with germline, which a read error may explain. This chain joins TRBV11-2 and TRBJ1-2, with D perhaps TRBD1 (5 bases). Germline-derived CDR1 and CDR2 are SGHAT and FQNNGV. This CDR3 comprises 14 residues. In nucleotides, the CDR3 is TGTGCCAGCGGCTTTGAGCAGGGTCTGAATGGCTACACCTTC. It translates to CASGFEQGLNGYTF.

This clonotype has a count of ten or more. The genes are TRBV2 and TRBJ2-7; D ambiguous. Trimming took off 9 bases at V and 2 bases at J, with 20 bases between the two ends. CDR3 length equals 15 residues. Germline-derived CDR1 and CDR2 are SNHLY and FYNNEI. In nucleotides, the CDR3 is TGTGCCAGTTCTTCTGGCTCTCGGATCCCCTACGAGCAGTACTTC. Residues: CASSSGSRIPYEQYF.

V is TRBV6-2 or TRBV6-3 and J is TRBJ1-1; D might be TRBD1 (5 bases). The CDR3 extends over 14 amino acids. Trimming left V 6 bases short and J 1 base short, with 12 bases between. Germline V gene lookup returns CDR1 MNHEY and CDR2 SVGEGT. For the CDR3, the DNA is TGTGCCAGCAGCGATCCCGACAGGAACACTGAAGCTTTCTTT. This gives the protein CASSDPDRNTEAFF.

This clonotype was seen at least ten times. The V and J genes are TRBV18 and TRBJ2-7, with 8 bases matching TRBD2. CDR3 size: 13 residues. Germline trimming cut 2 bases from V and 6 bases from J; bases unmatched to any gene: 3. CDR1 is KGHSH, CDR2 LQKENI, per germline. Here the CDR3 DNA reads TGTGCCAGCTCACCAAGCGGGAGCACCGAGCAGTACTTC. It codes for CASSPSGSTEQYF.

This clonotype was counted ten times or more. V and J are TRBV7-3 and TRBJ2-1, with TRBD1 identical over 7 bases. Trimming removed 2 bases from V and 6 bases from J; junction bases left unmatched: 7. The germline gives CDR1 SGHTA, CDR2 FQGTGA. The CDR3 is 15 residues long. The CDR3 reads CASSLVTGSLNEQFF. CDR3 bases: TGTGCCAGCAGCTTAGTGACAGGGTCGCTCAATGAGCAGTTCTTC.

The chain has TRBV7-2 and TRBJ1-4; no clear D gene. Germline CDR1 reads SGHTA; CDR2 reads FQGNSA. CDR3 length: 15 residues. The V end lost 2 bases, the J end lost 6 bases, and 13 bases lay between the germline ends. The CDR3 bases are TGTGCCAGCAGCTTATACTTTGCTGCGGATGAAAAACTGTTTTTT. This encodes CASSLYFAADEKLFF.

This rearrangement joins TRBV13 to TRBJ2-3, with D tentatively TRBD2 (7 bases). Germline lookup yields CDR1 PRHDT and CDR2 FYEKMQ (reference sequence). There are 13 residues in the CDR3. Trimming took off 8 bases at V and 2 bases at J, with 11 bases between the two ends. The CDR3 bases are TGTGCCAGCGGGGGGGGCCCCACAGATACGCAGTATTTT. As protein: CASGGGPTDTQYF.

In this sample, this clonotype turned up many times. The genes are TRBV18 and TRBJ2-1, with D uncertain. The germline V and J ends were trimmed by 0 bases and 8 bases, with 11 bases remaining between them. CDR1 is KGHSH and CDR2 is LQKENI in the germline V gene. The CDR3 totals 14 residues. The CDR3, as DNA: TGTGCCAGCTCACCACCGGCAGGTTGGGATGAGCAGTTCTTC. This codes for CASSPPAGWDEQFF.

The chain employs TRBV10-3 and TRBJ2-1; possible D gene TRBD2, 5 bases. CDR1 and CDR2 (germline): ENHRY, SYGVKD. V lost 3 bases, J lost 7 bases, and 13 bases lay in between. The CDR3 covers 14 residues. The CDR3 here is CAISDWGAGNEQFF. CDR3 nucleotides: TGTGCCATCAGTGATTGGGGAGCCGGGAATGAGCAGTTCTTC.

The chain has TRBV4-3 and TRBJ2-7; D is uncertain. This CDR3 region has 15 residues. V was trimmed by 4 bases and J by 3 bases, leaving 16 bases between them. In germline, CDR1 is LGHNA, CDR2 YSLEER. The CDR3 DNA is TGCGCCAGCAGCCGCACCGACTCTGGGGACTACGAGCAGTACTTC. As protein: CASSRTDSGDYEQYF.

Many counts were recorded for this clonotype. The rearrangement joins TRBV28 to TRBJ1-6, with D perhaps matching TRBD1 (5 bases). CDR1 is MDHEN and CDR2 is SYDVKM in the germline V gene. V was clipped by 4 bases and J by 9 bases, with 13 bases between them. The CDR3 loop spans 14 amino acids. CDR3 sequence: CASSYNRPPSPLHF. The CDR3 bases are TGTGCCAGCAGTTATAACAGGCCCCCTTCACCCCTCCACTTT.

This clonotype was picked up many times. The V and J genes are TRBV12-3 or TRBV12-4 and TRBJ1-5; D is undetermined. CDR3 length: 13 residues. The germline V and J ends were trimmed by 3 bases and 7 bases, with 10 bases remaining between them. DNA of the CDR3: TGTGCCAGCAGTTTTGAGGGCGGGCAGCCCCAGCATTTT. As protein: CASSFEGGQPQHF.

At least ten counts were recorded for this clonotype. The rearrangement uses TRBV5-1 and TRBJ2-1; the D gene is possibly TRBD1 (5 bases). This CDR3 has 15 amino acids. The germline V gene has CDR1 SGHRS and CDR2 YFSETQ. The V end lost 1 base, the J end lost 3 bases, and 11 bases lay between the germline ends. The chain's CDR3 is CASSLTGDNYNEQFF. The CDR3 DNA sequence: TGCGCCAGCAGCTTGACAGGTGACAACTACAATGAGCAGTTCTTC.

CDR3 in amino acids: CASGLAGTNNEQFF. CDR3 DNA sequence: TGTGCCAGCGGACTAGCGGGGACCAACAATGAGCAGTTCTTC. The chain is built from TRBV6-1 and TRBJ2-1, with 12 bases identical to TRBD2. V dropped 8 bases and J dropped 5; count of bases not matched to a gene: 4. The CDR3 contains 14 residues. The V gene's germline CDR1 is MNHNS and CDR2 SASEGT.

V gene TRBV20-1 combines with J gene TRBJ2-1; 8 bases fit TRBD2. CDR3 size: 14 residues. V lost 7 bases to trimming and J lost 7 bases; unmatched junction nucleotides: 12. Germline V gene sequence: CDR1 DFQATT, CDR2 SNEGSKA (reference sequence). The CDR3 loop reads CSEVEAGVGNEQFF. The CDR3, as DNA: TGCAGTGAAGTAGAAGCGGGAGTGGGTAATGAGCAGTTCTTC.

This clonotype was recorded many times. The chain carries TRBV7-2 and TRBJ2-2; 7 bases are a match to TRBD2. V dropped 6 bases and J dropped 6; count of bases not matched to a gene: 13. This CDR3 contains 16 residues. CDR1 and CDR2 (germline): SGHTA, FQGNSA. CDR3 in amino acids: CASSPGRREYAGELFF. The CDR3 DNA reads as TGTGCCAGCAGTCCGGGGCGGCGGGAGTACGCCGGGGAGCTGTTTTTT.

This clonotype was recorded a few times. The chain combines TRBV6-5 with TRBJ1-2; no definite D call. Trimming stripped 2 bases from V and 4 bases from J, with 11 bases between. The CDR3 spans 14 residues. CDR1 and CDR2 (germline): MNHEY, SVGAGI. CDR3 sequence: CASSYDPESYGYTF. For the CDR3, the DNA is TGTGCCAGCAGTTACGATCCAGAAAGCTATGGCTACACCTTC.

Ten or more counts support this clonotype. The chain employs TRBV11-1 and TRBJ2-7, with no clear D. The germline gives CDR1 SGHAT, CDR2 FQDESV (reference sequence). The CDR3 has 14 amino acids. Trimming stripped 0 bases from V and 3 bases from J, with 9 bases between. CDR3 residues: CASSLAPDDYEQYF. The CDR3 coding sequence is TGTGCCAGCAGCTTAGCGCCTGACGACTACGAGCAGTACTTC.

This clonotype was counted between two and nine times. V gene TRBV13 combines with J gene TRBJ2-1; D remains unclear. Trimming removed 2 bases at V and 8 bases at J, with 13 bases between. This CDR3 is 14 amino acids long. Germline lookup yields CDR1 PRHDT and CDR2 FYEKMQ (reference sequence). CDR3 sequence reads: CASSLRPGTDEQFF. CDR3 DNA sequence: TGTGCCAGCAGCTTAAGGCCAGGTACGGATGAGCAGTTCTTC.

This clonotype occurred many times. This chain links TRBV6-2 or TRBV6-3 with TRBJ2-1; a possible D gene is TRBD1 (5 bases). Germline lookup yields CDR1 MNHEY and CDR2 SVGEGT. V gave up 0 bases and J gave up 6 bases, with 12 bases separating them. The CDR3 consists of 15 residues. The CDR3 DNA follows: TGTGCCAGCAGTTACTCTCCCGGAAGGGGCAATGAGCAGTTCTTC. This translates into CASSYSPGRGNEQFF.

The genes are TRBV7-2 and TRBJ2-7, with 7 bases identical to TRBD2. CDR3 length equals 14 residues. V lost 6 bases to trimming and J lost 5 bases; unmatched junction nucleotides: 10. Germline V gene sequence: CDR1 SGHTA, CDR2 FQGNSA. The CDR3 DNA sequence: TGTGCCAGCAGACTAATGGCGGGAGACAACGAGCAGTACTTC. Translation: CASRLMAGDNEQYF. The variable domain in full, completed from reference TRBV7-2 and TRBJ2-7, reads GAGVSQSPSNKVTEKGKDVELRCDPISGHTALYWYRQSLGQGLEFLIYFQGNSAPDKSGLPSDRFSAERTGGSVSTLTIQRTQQEDSAVYLCASRLMAGDNEQYFGPGTRLTVT.

Many counts were recorded for this clonotype. Written as DNA, the CDR3 is TGTGCCAGCAGAATGGCCGGGACTGACAATCAGCCCCAGCATTTT. This encodes CASRMAGTDNQPQHF. The rearrangement uses TRBV28 and TRBJ1-5, with a possible D match to TRBD1 (5 bases). Germline-derived CDR1 and CDR2 are MDHEN and SYDVKM. This CDR3 contains 15 residues. Trimming removed 6 bases from V and 3 bases from J, with 15 bases in between.

This clonotype has a count of ten or more. This chain joins TRBV5-1 and TRBJ1-5, with 7 bases that match TRBD1. This CDR3 spans 14 amino acids. The trim removed 4 bases at V and 7 bases at J, leaving 8 bases unmatched. CDR1 is SGHRS, CDR2 YFSETQ, per germline. CDR3 nucleotide sequence: TGCGCCAGCAGCCCCGGACAGGTGGGACAGCCCCAGCATTTT. It specifies CASSPGQVGQPQHF. The full variable domain, its missing parts supplied by reference TRBV5-1 and TRBJ1-5, is KAGVTQTPRYLIKTRGQQVTLSCSPISGHRSVSWYQQTPGQGLQFLFEYFSETQRNKGNFPGRFSGRQFSNSRSEMNVSTLELGDSALYLCASSPGQVGQPQHFGDGTRLSIL.

The rearrangement joins TRBV20-1 to TRBJ1-2, with 10 bases aligning to TRBD1. This CDR3 has 13 amino acids. V lost 5 bases and J lost 5; bases outside the gene matches: 5. Per germline, CDR1 DFQATT and CDR2 SNEGSKA (reference sequence). CDR3 bases: TGCAGTGCTTCCTGGACAGGGGGTTATGGCTACACCTTC. This codes for CSASWTGGYGYTF.

This clonotype was counted many times. This chain links TRBV6-2 or TRBV6-3 with TRBJ2-2; D may be TRBD1 (6 bases). Trimming pared 6 bases from V and 5 bases from J, leaving 7 bases between. There are 12 residues in the CDR3. Germline CDR1 and CDR2: MNHEY and SVGEGT. The CDR3 here is CASRRGTGELFF. Written as DNA, the CDR3 is TGTGCCAGCAGAAGGGGGACCGGGGAGCTGTTTTTT.

This clonotype was detected many times. The chain has TRBV28 and TRBJ2-2; 7 nucleotides line up with TRBD1. The V gene's germline CDR1 is MDHEN and CDR2 SYDVKM. The CDR3 runs 16 residues. Unmatched junction bases numbered 11, after V lost 6 bases and J lost 4 bases. The CDR3 loop reads CASSLETGVGTGELFF. Here the CDR3 DNA reads TGTGCCAGCAGCCTAGAAACAGGGGTTGGCACCGGGGAGCTGTTTTTT.